These 27 T cell receptor beta chains share one sample of origin, sequenced in a study of blood T cell repertoires in COVID-19. The method was immunoSEQ multiplex PCR; TCRdb's version includes in-frame clones alone and lacks a portion of them. The profile shows over 400,000 clones, over 75% of them singletons. What was sequenced was peripheral blood. The receptors come from a human donor in a cohort sampled during active COVID-19.

The CDR3 DNA reads as TGTGCCAGCAGCGCGCACAGGGGGGGGAACACCGGGGAGCTGTTTTTT. Translated, it gives CASSAHRGGNTGELFF. This chain joins TRBV9 and TRBJ2-2; D might be TRBD1 (8 bases). V lost 3 bases to trimming and J lost 1 base, with 13 bases between them. Looked up from germline, CDR1 is SGDLS and CDR2 is YYNGEE. The CDR3 length is 16 residues.

The CDR3: CATSGRGSYNEQFF. CDR3 nucleotide sequence: TGTGCCACCAGCGGCCGGGGCTCCTACAATGAGCAGTTCTTC. The chain carries TRBV15 and TRBJ2-1, with D perhaps TRBD2 (5 bases). The CDR3 has 14 amino acids. Trimming stripped 5 bases from V and 0 bases from J, with 8 bases between. Germline CDR1 is LNHNV and CDR2 is YYDKDF (reference sequence).

V is TRBV9 and J is TRBJ2-7; TRBD1 matches 8 bases. Germline V gene lookup returns CDR1 SGDLS and CDR2 YYNGEE. The trim removed 4 bases at V and 4 bases at J, leaving 10 bases unmatched. There are 15 residues in the CDR3. The chain's CDR3 is CASSPRPGQVYEQYF. CDR3 coding DNA: TGTGCCAGCAGCCCTCGACCGGGACAGGTATACGAGCAGTACTTC.

This chain connects TRBV12-3 or TRBV12-4 to TRBJ1-1; tentative D call: TRBD1 (6 bases). The CDR3 is 13 amino acids. V lost 2 bases to trimming and J lost 6 bases, with 10 bases between them. The CDR3 reads CASSLTGWSEAFF. The DNA for the CDR3 is TGTGCCAGCAGTTTAACAGGGTGGTCTGAAGCTTTCTTT.

The chain carries TRBV9 and TRBJ1-5; D is unresolved. Germline V gene lookup returns CDR1 SGDLS and CDR2 YYNGEE. This CDR3 is 15 amino acids long. V was pared by 0 bases and J by 7 bases, with 14 bases between. The CDR3, as DNA: TGTGCCAGCAGCGTAGGTGAACTTTTGCCCCAGCCCCAGCATTTT. This codes for CASSVGELLPQPQHF.

This sequence joins TRBV5-1 and TRBJ1-4, with D possibly TRBD1 on 6 matching bases. The germline V and J ends were trimmed by 5 bases and 7 bases, with 18 bases remaining between them. This CDR3 has 15 amino acids. Germline values: CDR1 SGHRS, CDR2 YFSETQ. CDR3 sequence reads: CASRSTGTMSEKLFF. For the CDR3, the DNA is TGCGCCAGCAGATCTACAGGGACCATGTCTGAAAAACTGTTTTTT.

This clone has a single count. V and J are TRBV5-1 and TRBJ2-5; 9 bases are shared with TRBD2. The ends lost 0 bases at V and 1 base at J; junction bases unmatched: 4. This CDR3 has 16 residues. Germline CDR1 SGHRS, CDR2 YFSETQ. As DNA, the CDR3 is TGCGCCAGCAGCTTGGACCCTAGCGGGGTCCAAGAGACCCAGTACTTC. Its translation: CASSLDPSGVQETQYF.

The chain links TRBV19 to TRBJ2-6; a possible D gene is TRBD1 (7 bases). V lost 2 bases and J 4 bases, leaving 21 bases between the germline ends. Looked up from germline, CDR1 is LNHDA and CDR2 is SQIVND (reference sequence). The CDR3 length is 19 residues. CDR3 protein: CASSIRGTAAMEGANVLTF. CDR3 coding DNA: TGTGCCAGTAGTATACGGGGGACAGCAGCTATGGAAGGGGCCAACGTCCTGACTTTC.

V is TRBV6-1 and J is TRBJ2-7; no firm D call. Germline CDR1 and CDR2: MNHNS and SASEGT. This CDR3 has 14 residues. Trimming removed 1 base at V and 0 bases at J, with 7 bases between. Here the CDR3 DNA reads TGTGCCAGCAGTGAAGGTGGCAGCTCCTACGAGCAGTACTTC. Protein sequence: CASSEGGSSYEQYF.

This chain links TRBV7-9 with TRBJ1-4; 8 nucleotides agree with TRBD1. This CDR3 comprises 15 residues. The trim removed 5 bases at V and 2 bases at J, leaving 4 bases unmatched. The germline V gene has CDR1 SEHNR and CDR2 FQNEAQ (reference sequence). In nucleotides, the CDR3 is TGTGCCAGCAGCCCCTGGACAGGGACTAATGAAAAACTGTTTTTT. Encoded protein: CASSPWTGTNEKLFF.

This chain connects TRBV7-8 to TRBJ2-7; TRBD1 is a possible D gene (5 bases). From germline, CDR1 is SGHVS and CDR2 FQNEAQ. This CDR3 region has 14 residues. Trimming took off 5 bases at V and 0 bases at J, with 11 bases between the two ends. The DNA of the CDR3 is TGTGCCAGCAGCCCTCGACAGAGCTCCTACGAGCAGTACTTC. Amino acid sequence: CASSPRQSSYEQYF.

The chain combines TRBV14 with TRBJ1-1; D is undetermined. The CDR3 runs 12 residues. Germline V gene data show CDR1 as SGHDN and CDR2 as FVKESK. The V end was cut by 1 base, the J end by 7 bases, with 7 bases between. The CDR3 sequence: CASSQGLGEAFF. In DNA, the CDR3 is TGTGCCAGCAGCCAAGGTCTCGGTGAAGCTTTCTTT.

This sequence joins TRBV28 and TRBJ1-1; D is perhaps TRBD1 (6 bases). Trimming left V 5 bases short and J 8 bases short, with 15 bases between. The CDR3 is made up of 13 amino acids. CDR1 MDHEN and CDR2 SYDVKM come from the germline V gene. The CDR3 sequence is CASSPQGGREAFF. The DNA for the CDR3 is TGTGCCAGCAGTCCCCAAGGGGGACGGGAAGCTTTCTTT.

The chain is built from TRBV13 and TRBJ1-1; D is unclear. CDR1 is PRHDT and CDR2 is FYEKMQ in the germline V gene (reference sequence). CDR3 length: 13 residues. V gave up 2 bases and J gave up 2 bases, with 6 bases separating them. The CDR3 loop is CASSLSVNTEAFF. CDR3 DNA: TGTGCCAGCAGCTTAAGCGTCAACACTGAAGCTTTCTTT.

The genes are TRBV25-1 and TRBJ1-1; 8 nucleotides align to TRBD1. V shed 3 bases and J 3 bases; nucleotides not matched to a gene: 9. CDR1 is MGHDK and CDR2 is SYGVNS in the germline V gene. The CDR3 runs to 16 residues. This chain's CDR3 is CASSERTGKFDTEAFF. The CDR3, as DNA: TGTGCCAGCAGTGAGCGGACAGGGAAATTTGACACTGAAGCTTTCTTT.

The chain joins TRBV10-3 to TRBJ1-2, with TRBD1 identical over 8 bases. Germline V gene data show CDR1 as ENHRY and CDR2 as SYGVKD. This CDR3 contains 16 residues. J gave up 0 bases and V 6 bases, and 9 bases lay outside the gene matches. The CDR3 protein is CAISKTGEGANYGYTF. The CDR3 bases are TGTGCCATCAGCAAGACAGGGGAGGGGGCTAACTATGGCTACACCTTC.

The chain links TRBV7-2 to TRBJ2-7; 7 nucleotides align to TRBD2. The CDR3 is 16 residues long. V lost 5 bases, J lost 3 bases, and 13 bases stayed unmatched. Germline CDR1 SGHTA, CDR2 FQGNSA. The CDR3 region is CASSPRAGVANYEQYF. Written as DNA, the CDR3 is TGTGCCAGCAGCCCCAGGGCGGGAGTAGCCAACTACGAGCAGTACTTC.

This chain uses TRBV5-1 with TRBJ2-1; 7 positions match TRBD2. Trimming cost V 0 bases and J 7 bases; bases outside gene matches: 7. The CDR3 has 15 amino acids. CDR1 and CDR2 from the germline V gene are SGHRS and YFSETQ. CDR3: CASSLDPAGLNEQFF. The CDR3, as DNA: TGCGCCAGCAGCTTGGATCCAGCGGGATTGAATGAGCAGTTCTTC.

This clone was counted once. CDR3 coding DNA: TGTGCCAGCAGCTTAGCCCAACAGAACACAGATACGCAGTATTTT. Its translation is CASSLAQQNTDTQYF. V usage is TRBV7-9 and J usage is TRBJ2-3; D is ambiguous. V was cut by 0 bases and J by 2 bases, with 9 bases left in between. Looked up from germline, CDR1 is SEHNR and CDR2 is FQNEAQ (reference sequence). There are 15 residues in the CDR3.

This clone was observed once. The V gene is TRBV21-1, the J gene TRBJ2-7; the D segment call TRBD1 is taken from the table without a DNA check. TRBV21-1 is deemed a pseudogene. This CDR3 is built from 16 residues. The chain's CDR3 is CASGADFPRPPNEQYF. The CDR3 nucleotides are TGTGCCAGCGGGGCCGACTTCCCGAGACCCCCGAACGAGCAGTACTTC.

The chain carries TRBV5-1 and TRBJ1-1; 10 nucleotides line up with TRBD1. Losses at the gene ends were 1 base for V and 5 bases for J; bases not matched to a gene: 8. Germline-derived CDR1 and CDR2 are SGHRS and YFSETQ. This CDR3 has 16 residues. Here the CDR3 reads CASSLRGQGSGTEAFF. As DNA, the CDR3 is TGCGCCAGCAGCTTGAGGGGACAGGGGTCGGGGACTGAAGCTTTCTTT.

This clone was counted only a few times. This sequence joins TRBV5-6 and TRBJ1-2; 11 positions agree with TRBD1. Germline V gives CDR1 SGHDT, CDR2 YYEEEE. The length of the CDR3 is 15 residues. With V trimmed by 2 bases and J by 8 bases, 8 bases remained unmatched. CDR3 residues: CASSFPGQGVKGYTF. CDR3 DNA sequence: TGTGCCAGCAGCTTCCCGGGACAGGGGGTTAAGGGCTACACCTTC.

The V and J genes are TRBV5-1 and TRBJ2-1, with TRBD1 matching 8 bases. This CDR3 spans 16 amino acids. Germline V gene data show CDR1 as SGHRS and CDR2 as YFSETQ. The junction had 8 bases not matched to a gene; V was cut back by 4 bases and J by 2 bases. DNA of the CDR3: TGCGCCAGCAGCCCAAGACAGGGGCGAACCTACAATGAGCAGTTCTTC. Translated: CASSPRQGRTYNEQFF.

This clone was seen once. The chain recombines TRBV7-2 with TRBJ2-2; D remains unclear. V lost 0 bases and J 7 bases, leaving 6 bases between the germline ends. Germline CDR1 is SGHTA and CDR2 is FQGNSA. The CDR3 totals 13 residues. The CDR3, as DNA: TGTGCCAGCAGCTTAGCGTTAGTCGGGGAGCTGTTTTTT. Protein: CASSLALVGELFF.

The rearrangement joins TRBV19 to TRBJ2-2; the match to TRBD2 covers 12 bases. The CDR3 contains 17 residues. Germline V gene sequence: CDR1 LNHDA, CDR2 SQIVND (reference sequence). V lost 4 bases, J lost 5 bases, and 8 bases stayed unmatched. CDR3 protein: CASSTRLAGDNTGELFF. In nucleotides, the CDR3 is TGTGCCAGTAGTACTCGACTAGCGGGAGATAATACCGGGGAGCTGTTTTTT. The variable domain in full, with the rest retrieved from reference TRBV19 and TRBJ2-2, is DGGITQSPKYLFRKEGQNVTLSCEQNLNHDAMYWYRQDPGQGLRLIYYSQIVNDFQKGDIAEGYSVSREKKESFPLTVTSAQKNPTAFYLCASSTRLAGDNTGELFFGEGSRLTVL.

The chain employs TRBV5-1 and TRBJ1-4; 8 nucleotides align to TRBD1. With 0 bases clipped from V and 7 bases from J, the junction kept 11 bases outside the gene matches. CDR3 length: 17 residues. Germline loops: CDR1 SGHRS, CDR2 YFSETQ. In nucleotides, the CDR3 is TGCGCCAGCAGCTTGGTGGCAGGGGGCAACTTACCTGAAAAACTGTTTTTT. Its protein is CASSLVAGGNLPEKLFF.

Only one count was recorded for this clone. This sequence joins TRBV6-5 and TRBJ2-3; D is perhaps TRBD2 (5 bases). CDR3 size: 15 residues. The germline V and J ends were trimmed by 8 bases and 0 bases, with 15 bases remaining between them. Germline V CDR1 and CDR2: MNHEY, SVGAGI. The CDR3 nucleotides read TGTGCCAGCCGGACTGTAGCTTCTAGCACAGATACGCAGTATTTT. It yields the protein CASRTVASSTDTQYF.